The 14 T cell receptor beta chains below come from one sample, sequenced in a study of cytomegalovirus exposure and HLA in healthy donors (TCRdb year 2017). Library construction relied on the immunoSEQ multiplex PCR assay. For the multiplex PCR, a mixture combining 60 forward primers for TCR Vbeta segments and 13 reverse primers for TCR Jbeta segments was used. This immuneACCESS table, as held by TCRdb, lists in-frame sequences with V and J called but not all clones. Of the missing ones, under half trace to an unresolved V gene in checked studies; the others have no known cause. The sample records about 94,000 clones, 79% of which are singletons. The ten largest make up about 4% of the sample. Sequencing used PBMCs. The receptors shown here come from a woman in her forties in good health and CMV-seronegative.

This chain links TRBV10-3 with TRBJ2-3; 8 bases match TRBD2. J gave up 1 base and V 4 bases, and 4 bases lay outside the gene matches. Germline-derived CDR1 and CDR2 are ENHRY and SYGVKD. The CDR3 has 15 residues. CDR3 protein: CAISGGLGGTDTQYF. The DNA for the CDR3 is TGTGCCATCAGTGGGGGACTAGGGGGCACAGATACGCAGTATTTT.

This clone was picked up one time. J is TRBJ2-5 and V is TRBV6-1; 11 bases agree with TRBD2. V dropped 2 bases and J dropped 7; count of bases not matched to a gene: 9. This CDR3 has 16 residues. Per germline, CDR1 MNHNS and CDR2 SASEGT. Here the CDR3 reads CASSELLAGVLGTQYF. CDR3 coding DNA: TGTGCCAGCAGTGAATTACTAGCGGGGGTGCTGGGGACCCAGTACTTC.

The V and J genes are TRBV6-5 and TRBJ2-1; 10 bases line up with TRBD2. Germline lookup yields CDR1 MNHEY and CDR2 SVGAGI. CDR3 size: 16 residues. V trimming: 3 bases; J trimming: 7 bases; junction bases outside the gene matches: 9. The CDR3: CASSYYQRGGRNEQFF. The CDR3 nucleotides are TGTGCCAGCAGTTATTATCAGCGGGGGGGCCGGAATGAGCAGTTCTTC.

CDR3 sequence reads: CASTQGLHNEQFF. The CDR3 DNA is TGCGCCAGCACACAGGGGCTTCACAATGAGCAGTTCTTC. The chain couples TRBV5-1 to TRBJ2-1; 7 positions match TRBD1. The ends lost 6 bases at V and 5 bases at J; junction bases unmatched: 5. Germline assignment: CDR1 SGHRS and CDR2 YFSETQ. This CDR3 is 13 amino acids long.

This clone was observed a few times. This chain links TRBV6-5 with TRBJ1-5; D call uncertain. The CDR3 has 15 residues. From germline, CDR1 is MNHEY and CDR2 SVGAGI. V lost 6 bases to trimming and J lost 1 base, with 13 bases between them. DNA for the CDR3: TGTGCCAGCAGACGCGGGCTTGGGAGCAATCAGCCCCAGCATTTT. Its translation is CASRRGLGSNQPQHF.

CDR3 DNA sequence: TGTGCCATCAGTGCCGGACAGGGAGATCAGCCCCAGCATTTT. Amino acids: CAISAGQGDQPQHF. The chain couples TRBV10-3 to TRBJ1-5, with 8 bases identical to TRBD1. This CDR3 has 14 amino acids. The V and J ends lost 4 bases and 5 bases, in that order; junction bases with no gene match: 4. The germline V gene has CDR1 ENHRY and CDR2 SYGVKD.

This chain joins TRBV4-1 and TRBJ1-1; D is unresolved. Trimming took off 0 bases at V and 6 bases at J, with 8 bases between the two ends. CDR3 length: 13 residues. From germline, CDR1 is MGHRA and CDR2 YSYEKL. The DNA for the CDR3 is TGCGCCAGCAGCCAAGATCCACTCGCTGAAGCTTTCTTT. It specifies CASSQDPLAEAFF.

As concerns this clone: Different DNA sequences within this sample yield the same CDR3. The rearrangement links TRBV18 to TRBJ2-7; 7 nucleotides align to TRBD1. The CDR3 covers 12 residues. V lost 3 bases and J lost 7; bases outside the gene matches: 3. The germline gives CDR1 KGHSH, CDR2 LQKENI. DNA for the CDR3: TGTGCCAGCTCACCCAACAGGGGTGAGCAGTACTTC. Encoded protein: CASSPNRGEQYF. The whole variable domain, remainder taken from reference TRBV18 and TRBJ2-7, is NAGVMQNPRHLVRRRGQEARLRCSPMKGHSHVYWYRQLPEEGLKFMVYLQKENIIDESGMPKERFSAEFPKEGPSILRIQQVVRGDSAAYFCASSPNRGEQYFGPGTRLTVT.

The CDR3 region has the DNA TGTGCCAGCTCACCACTACAGACAGGGAACGAAAAACTGTTTTTT. Its translation is CASSPLQTGNEKLFF. The genes are TRBV18 and TRBJ1-4; 7 nucleotides align to TRBD1. V trimming: 1 base; J trimming: 8 bases; junction bases outside the gene matches: 7. From germline, CDR1 is KGHSH and CDR2 LQKENI. The CDR3 consists of 15 residues.

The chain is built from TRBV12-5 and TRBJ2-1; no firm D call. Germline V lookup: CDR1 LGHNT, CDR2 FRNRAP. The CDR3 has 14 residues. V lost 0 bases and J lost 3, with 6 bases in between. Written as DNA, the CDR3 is TGTGCTAGTGGTTTGGTAACCAGCTACAATGAGCAGTTCTTC. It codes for CASGLVTSYNEQFF.

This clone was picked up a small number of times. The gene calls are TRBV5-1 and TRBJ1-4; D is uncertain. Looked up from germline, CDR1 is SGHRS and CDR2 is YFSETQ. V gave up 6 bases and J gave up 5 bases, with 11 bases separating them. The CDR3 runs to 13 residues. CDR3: CASTLRPNEKLFF. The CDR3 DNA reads TGCGCCAGCACCCTTCGTCCCAATGAAAAACTGTTTTTT.

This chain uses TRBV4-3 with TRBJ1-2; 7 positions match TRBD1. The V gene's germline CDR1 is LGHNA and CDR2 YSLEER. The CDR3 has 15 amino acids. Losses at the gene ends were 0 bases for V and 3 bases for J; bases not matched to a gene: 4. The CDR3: CASSQDRQGDYGYTF. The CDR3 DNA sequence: TGCGCCAGCAGCCAAGATAGGCAGGGGGACTATGGCTACACCTTC.

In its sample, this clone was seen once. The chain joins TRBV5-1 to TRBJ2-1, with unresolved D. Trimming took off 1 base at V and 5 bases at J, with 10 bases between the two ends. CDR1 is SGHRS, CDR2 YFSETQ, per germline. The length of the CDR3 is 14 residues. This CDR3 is CASSLPRLDNEQFF. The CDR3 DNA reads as TGCGCCAGCAGCTTGCCGAGACTTGACAATGAGCAGTTCTTC.

Here the CDR3 reads CASSESQGSGSPLHF. CDR3 in DNA: TGCGCCAGCAGTGAGTCTCAAGGGAGCGGCTCACCCCTCCACTTT. The rearrangement uses TRBV10-1 and TRBJ1-6; D not resolved. The germline V gene has CDR1 WNHNN and CDR2 SYGVQD (reference sequence). The CDR3 extends over 15 amino acids. Deletions cut 0 bases from V and 10 bases from J, with 13 bases between.